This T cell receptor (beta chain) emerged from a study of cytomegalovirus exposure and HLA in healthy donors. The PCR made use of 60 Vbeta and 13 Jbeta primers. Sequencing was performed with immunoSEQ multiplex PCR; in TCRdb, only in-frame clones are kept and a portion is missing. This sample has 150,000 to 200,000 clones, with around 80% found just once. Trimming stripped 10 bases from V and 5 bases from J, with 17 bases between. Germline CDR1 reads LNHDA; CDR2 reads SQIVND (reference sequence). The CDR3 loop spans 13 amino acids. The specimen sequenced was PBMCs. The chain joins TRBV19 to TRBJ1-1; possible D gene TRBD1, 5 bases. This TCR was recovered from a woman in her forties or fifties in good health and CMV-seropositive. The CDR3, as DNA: TGTGCCACCCGCGGGGCGGGGCAAACTGAAGCTTTCTTT. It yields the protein CATRGAGQTEAFF.